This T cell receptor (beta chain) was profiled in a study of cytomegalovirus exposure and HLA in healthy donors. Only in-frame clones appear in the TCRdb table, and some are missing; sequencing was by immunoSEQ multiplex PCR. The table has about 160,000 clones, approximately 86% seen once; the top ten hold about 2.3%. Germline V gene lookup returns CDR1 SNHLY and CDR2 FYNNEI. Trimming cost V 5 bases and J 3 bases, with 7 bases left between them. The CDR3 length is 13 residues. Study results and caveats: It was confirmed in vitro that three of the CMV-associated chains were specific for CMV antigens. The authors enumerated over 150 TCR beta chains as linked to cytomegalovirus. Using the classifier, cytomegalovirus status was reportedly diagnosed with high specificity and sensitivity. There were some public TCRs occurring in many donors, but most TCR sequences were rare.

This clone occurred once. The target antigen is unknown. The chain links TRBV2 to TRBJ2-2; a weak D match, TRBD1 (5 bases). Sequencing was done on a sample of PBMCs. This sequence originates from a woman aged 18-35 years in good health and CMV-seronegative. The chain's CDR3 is CASSLTDTGELFF. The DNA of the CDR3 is TGTGCCAGCAGTTTGACAGACACCGGGGAGCTGTTTTTT.